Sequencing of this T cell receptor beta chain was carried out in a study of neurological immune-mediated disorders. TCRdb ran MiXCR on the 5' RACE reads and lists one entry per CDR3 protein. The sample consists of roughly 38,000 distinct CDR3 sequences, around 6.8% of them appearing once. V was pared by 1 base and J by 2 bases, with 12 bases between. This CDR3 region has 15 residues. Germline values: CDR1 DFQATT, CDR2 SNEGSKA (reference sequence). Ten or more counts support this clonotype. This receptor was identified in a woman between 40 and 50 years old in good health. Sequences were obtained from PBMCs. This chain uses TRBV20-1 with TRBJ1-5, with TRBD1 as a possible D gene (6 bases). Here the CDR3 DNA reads TGCAGTGCTAGAGTGGCAGGGGCAGGCAATCAGCCCCAGCATTTT. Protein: CSARVAGAGNQPQHF.